These T cell receptor beta chains were read from a single sample in a study of shared clonotypes between healthy human individuals. Clones were read by immunoSEQ multiplex PCR, and TCRdb kept only the in-frame ones, dropping some. The table lists about 490,000 clones, approximately 78% of them singletons. Sequencing input: PBMCs. All receptors come from a woman in her thirties or forties in good health. Some clones in this sample may be carry-over from other donors' samples. The CDR3 runs from the conserved cysteine through the conserved F or W. The order of the fields is clone size, CDR3 length, D gene, J gene, V gene, CDR3 DNA, CDR3 protein. D genes are given only for firm matches. Only part of the rows carry a size: once, few, many, or a class if the clone is expanded.

clone_size: -; cdr3_length: 14; d_call: -; j_call: TRBJ1-5; v_call: TRBV7-9; cdr3_nt: TGTGCCAGCAGCTTAGGGGCGGGAAATCAGCCCCAGCATTTT; cdr3_aa: CASSLGAGNQPQHF
clone_size: few; cdr3_length: 15; d_call: TRBD1; j_call: TRBJ2-5; v_call: TRBV9; cdr3_nt: TGTGCCAGCAGCGTAGGACAGGGAGCGTGGGAGACCCAGTACTTC; cdr3_aa: CASSVGQGAWETQYF
clone_size: -; cdr3_length: 15; d_call: TRBD1; j_call: TRBJ2-5; v_call: TRBV5-6; cdr3_nt: TGTGCCAGCAGCTTGCGGTCGGCAGGGGGAGAGACCCAGTACTTC; cdr3_aa: CASSLRSAGGETQYF
clone_size: once; cdr3_length: 15; d_call: -; j_call: TRBJ1-5; v_call: TRBV7-2; cdr3_nt: TGTGCCAGCAGCTCGCCGGGGGACGGAAATCAGCCCCAGCATTTT; cdr3_aa: CASSSPGDGNQPQHF
clone_size: once; cdr3_length: 15; d_call: -; j_call: TRBJ2-3; v_call: TRBV9; cdr3_nt: TGTGCCAGCAGCGCGCATCTAGTGGAAGCAGATACGCAGTATTTT; cdr3_aa: CASSAHLVEADTQYF
clone_size: many; cdr3_length: 15; d_call: TRBD2; j_call: TRBJ2-1; v_call: TRBV7-9; cdr3_nt: TGTGCCAGCAGCTCCCGGACTAGCGGGATCGATGAGCAGTTCTTC; cdr3_aa: CASSSRTSGIDEQFF
clone_size: -; cdr3_length: 14; d_call: -; j_call: TRBJ1-5; v_call: TRBV10-3; cdr3_nt: TGTGCCATCAGCGAGGGGCTGGCCAATCAGCCCCAGCATTTT; cdr3_aa: CAISEGLANQPQHF
clone_size: -; cdr3_length: 16; d_call: TRBD2; j_call: TRBJ2-1; v_call: TRBV28; cdr3_nt: TGTGCCAGCAGTCCCTTAGCGGGAGGTTTATACAATGAGCAGTTCTTC; cdr3_aa: CASSPLAGGLYNEQFF
clone_size: -; cdr3_length: 14; d_call: -; j_call: TRBJ1-2; v_call: TRBV19; cdr3_nt: TGTGCCAGTAGTATTATGCAGGGCAACTATGGCTACACCTTC; cdr3_aa: CASSIMQGNYGYTF
clone_size: -; cdr3_length: 15; d_call: TRBD1; j_call: TRBJ2-3; v_call: TRBV2; cdr3_nt: TGTGCCAGCAGTGGAGACAGGGGGCAGACAGATACGCAGTATTTT; cdr3_aa: CASSGDRGQTDTQYF
clone_size: -; cdr3_length: 15; d_call: TRBD2; j_call: TRBJ2-3; v_call: TRBV6-5; cdr3_nt: TGTGCCAGCAGTGGATTAGCGGGATCCCCAGATACGCAGTATTTT; cdr3_aa: CASSGLAGSPDTQYF
clone_size: -; cdr3_length: 11; d_call: TRBD1; j_call: TRBJ1-1; v_call: TRBV6-5; cdr3_nt: TGTGCCAGCAGTGGGACAGGGCGGGCTTTCTTT; cdr3_aa: CASSGTGRAFF
clone_size: -; cdr3_length: 15; d_call: -; j_call: TRBJ2-7; v_call: TRBV7-2; cdr3_nt: TGTGCCAGCAGCTTAGTACCGGTACCCTCCTACGAGCAGTACTTC; cdr3_aa: CASSLVPVPSYEQYF
clone_size: -; cdr3_length: 15; d_call: -; j_call: TRBJ2-4; v_call: TRBV4-3; cdr3_nt: TGCGCCAGCTCTTCGGGAACATCAGCCAAAAACATTCAGTACTTC; cdr3_aa: CASSSGTSAKNIQYF
clone_size: few; cdr3_length: 17; d_call: -; j_call: TRBJ2-7; v_call: TRBV27; cdr3_nt: TGTGCCAGCAGTTTGCGGAGAGACCGGGGCCCCACCTACGAGCAGTACTTC; cdr3_aa: CASSLRRDRGPTYEQYF
clone_size: few; cdr3_length: 11; d_call: -; j_call: TRBJ2-1; v_call: TRBV20-1; cdr3_nt: TGCAGGCAGGGGGGTTCAGTTGAGCAGTTCTTC; cdr3_aa: CRQGGSVEQFF
clone_size: -; cdr3_length: 15; d_call: TRBD2; j_call: TRBJ2-2; v_call: TRBV4-2; cdr3_nt: TGTGCCAGCAGCCTGACTAGCGGGAGCCCCGGGGAGCTGTTTTTT; cdr3_aa: CASSLTSGSPGELFF
clone_size: -; cdr3_length: 12; d_call: TRBD1; j_call: TRBJ2-7; v_call: TRBV19; cdr3_nt: TGTGCCAGTGGACAGGGTCGAGGCGAGCAGTACTTC; cdr3_aa: CASGQGRGEQYF
clone_size: few; cdr3_length: 15; d_call: TRBD2; j_call: TRBJ2-1; v_call: TRBV5-1; cdr3_nt: TGCGCCAGCAGCCTGGGACTAGCGGGAAACAATGAGCAGTTCTTC; cdr3_aa: CASSLGLAGNNEQFF
clone_size: -; cdr3_length: 14; d_call: TRBD2; j_call: TRBJ2-3; v_call: TRBV28; cdr3_nt: TGTGCCAGCCCCCCGGGACTAGCTTCAGATACGCAGTATTTT; cdr3_aa: CASPPGLASDTQYF
clone_size: -; cdr3_length: 16; d_call: TRBD1; j_call: TRBJ2-1; v_call: TRBV19; cdr3_nt: TGTGCCAGTAGTACCCTCCGGGACAGGGGGCTAGGGGAGCAGTTCTTC; cdr3_aa: CASSTLRDRGLGEQFF
clone_size: -; cdr3_length: 16; d_call: -; j_call: TRBJ2-1; v_call: TRBV7-6; cdr3_nt: TGTGCCAGCAGCGACTATAGGACAGATGCCTACAATGAGCAGTTCTTC; cdr3_aa: CASSDYRTDAYNEQFF
clone_size: -; cdr3_length: 15; d_call: TRBD1; j_call: TRBJ1-2; v_call: TRBV6-1; cdr3_nt: TGTGCCAGCAGTGCAGACAGGGCCCTGGGATATGGCTACACCTTC; cdr3_aa: CASSADRALGYGYTF
clone_size: -; cdr3_length: 16; d_call: TRBD1; j_call: TRBJ2-1; v_call: TRBV11-3; cdr3_nt: TGTGCCAGCAGCTTACCCCGGTGGCAGGGGGCGGGTGAGCAGTTCTTC; cdr3_aa: CASSLPRWQGAGEQFF
clone_size: -; cdr3_length: 15; d_call: TRBD2; j_call: TRBJ2-3; v_call: TRBV7-9; cdr3_nt: TGTGCCAGCAGCTCGAGCGGGATAGTCACAGATACGCAGTATTTT; cdr3_aa: CASSSSGIVTDTQYF
clone_size: once; cdr3_length: 16; d_call: -; j_call: TRBJ2-3; v_call: TRBV25-1; cdr3_nt: TGTGCCAGCAGTGAATACAACCACCCAAGCGCCGGTACGCAGTATTTT; cdr3_aa: CASSEYNHPSAGTQYF
clone_size: -; cdr3_length: 15; d_call: TRBD2; j_call: TRBJ2-7; v_call: TRBV19; cdr3_nt: TGTGCCAGTAGTGGGGGTAGCGGGAGTCGCTACGAGCAGTACTTC; cdr3_aa: CASSGGSGSRYEQYF
clone_size: -; cdr3_length: 16; d_call: TRBD2; j_call: TRBJ2-5; v_call: TRBV15; cdr3_nt: TGTGCCACCAGCAGAGATGGGACTAGCGGGAGAAAGACCCAGTACTTC; cdr3_aa: CATSRDGTSGRKTQYF
clone_size: few; cdr3_length: 16; d_call: TRBD2; j_call: TRBJ2-7; v_call: TRBV7-2; cdr3_nt: TGTGCCAGCAGCGTAACCGGGACTAGCGGGATTTACGAGCAGTACTTC; cdr3_aa: CASSVTGTSGIYEQYF
clone_size: -; cdr3_length: 15; d_call: -; j_call: TRBJ1-3; v_call: TRBV30; cdr3_nt: TGTGCCTGGAGTGGAATGGGAATCTCTGGAAACACCATATATTTT; cdr3_aa: CAWSGMGISGNTIYF
clone_size: -; cdr3_length: 12; d_call: -; j_call: TRBJ1-1; v_call: TRBV29-1; cdr3_nt: TGCAGCGGCTGGACAGTGAACACTGAAGCTTTCTTT; cdr3_aa: CSGWTVNTEAFF
clone_size: many; cdr3_length: 13; d_call: -; j_call: TRBJ2-5; v_call: TRBV7-2; cdr3_nt: TGTGCCAGCAGCTTAAATCCCCGGGAGACCCAGTACTTC; cdr3_aa: CASSLNPRETQYF
clone_size: many; cdr3_length: 13; d_call: TRBD2; j_call: TRBJ2-7; v_call: TRBV7-9; cdr3_nt: TGTGCCAGCAGCGAACTAGCGGGAGGCGAGCAGTACTTC; cdr3_aa: CASSELAGGEQYF
clone_size: -; cdr3_length: 15; d_call: -; j_call: TRBJ1-5; v_call: TRBV19; cdr3_nt: TGTGCCAGTACCGAGGTCGGGACAATTAATCAGCCCCAGCATTTT; cdr3_aa: CASTEVGTINQPQHF
clone_size: -; cdr3_length: 12; d_call: -; j_call: TRBJ2-7; v_call: TRBV11-2; cdr3_nt: TGTGCCAGCAGCGTCACCTCCTACGAGCAGTACTTC; cdr3_aa: CASSVTSYEQYF
clone_size: -; cdr3_length: 13; d_call: -; j_call: TRBJ2-5; v_call: TRBV13; cdr3_nt: TGTGCCAGCAGCTTAGTGGGACGGGAGACCCAGTACTTC; cdr3_aa: CASSLVGRETQYF
clone_size: many; cdr3_length: 19; d_call: -; j_call: TRBJ2-7; v_call: TRBV10-1; cdr3_nt: TGCGCCAGCAGTGATGGAGGGGTCCCCACCCAACAGTCCCCCTACGAGCAGTACTTC; cdr3_aa: CASSDGGVPTQQSPYEQYF
clone_size: -; cdr3_length: 15; d_call: -; j_call: TRBJ2-1; v_call: TRBV6-5; cdr3_nt: TGTGCCAGCAGCCACCGGGACTCCCCCTCCAATGAGCAGTTCTTC; cdr3_aa: CASSHRDSPSNEQFF
clone_size: once; cdr3_length: 14; d_call: -; j_call: TRBJ2-5; v_call: TRBV9; cdr3_nt: TGTGCCAGCAGCGCGGACTTGGCCAAAGAGACCCAGTACTTC; cdr3_aa: CASSADLAKETQYF
clone_size: -; cdr3_length: 13; d_call: TRBD1; j_call: TRBJ1-4; v_call: TRBV30; cdr3_nt: TGTGCCTGTGACCCGGTTGGGACAGCCGTACTGTTTTTT; cdr3_aa: CACDPVGTAVLFF
clone_size: -; cdr3_length: 15; d_call: -; j_call: TRBJ1-5; v_call: TRBV5-8; cdr3_nt: TGTGCCAGCAGCCCCGGGACCTGGAGCAATCAGCCCCAGCATTTT; cdr3_aa: CASSPGTWSNQPQHF
clone_size: -; cdr3_length: 14; d_call: -; j_call: TRBJ1-3; v_call: TRBV5-1; cdr3_nt: TGCGCCAGCAGCGACGGGGGCTCTGGAAACACCATATATTTT; cdr3_aa: CASSDGGSGNTIYF
clone_size: -; cdr3_length: 12; d_call: -; j_call: TRBJ2-7; v_call: TRBV28; cdr3_nt: TGTGCCAGCAGGAGGTGGGGCTACGAGCAGTACTTC; cdr3_aa: CASRRWGYEQYF
clone_size: -; cdr3_length: 13; d_call: -; j_call: TRBJ2-2; v_call: TRBV2; cdr3_nt: TGTGCCAGCAGTGGAATCTTTACCGGGGAGCTGTTTTTT; cdr3_aa: CASSGIFTGELFF
clone_size: few; cdr3_length: 14; d_call: TRBD1; j_call: TRBJ2-2; v_call: TRBV28; cdr3_nt: TGTGCCAGCAAGACAGGGGAGACCACCGGGGAGCTGTTTTTT; cdr3_aa: CASKTGETTGELFF
clone_size: -; cdr3_length: 15; d_call: TRBD2; j_call: TRBJ2-1; v_call: TRBV27; cdr3_nt: TGTGCCAGCAGTTTAATAGCGGGATTAAACAATGAGCAGTTCTTC; cdr3_aa: CASSLIAGLNNEQFF
clone_size: -; cdr3_length: 13; d_call: -; j_call: TRBJ1-3; v_call: TRBV25-1; cdr3_nt: TGTGCCAGCAGTGAACAGCCCTTCAGCACCATATATTTT; cdr3_aa: CASSEQPFSTIYF
clone_size: -; cdr3_length: 16; d_call: -; j_call: TRBJ2-7; v_call: TRBV21-1; cdr3_nt: TGTGCCAGCAGCTCCCGGAGAGGGAGGGCCCGGGACGAGCAGTACTTC; cdr3_aa: CASSSRRGRARDEQYF
clone_size: -; cdr3_length: 14; d_call: -; j_call: TRBJ1-1; v_call: TRBV5-8; cdr3_nt: TGTGCCAGCAGCTACCCGGACAGGAACACTGAAGCTTTCTTT; cdr3_aa: CASSYPDRNTEAFF
clone_size: few; cdr3_length: 14; d_call: -; j_call: TRBJ1-1; v_call: TRBV4-2; cdr3_nt: TGTGCCAGCAGCCAGGCCGACAGTAACACTGAAGCTTTCTTT; cdr3_aa: CASSQADSNTEAFF
clone_size: -; cdr3_length: 16; d_call: -; j_call: TRBJ2-1; v_call: TRBV2; cdr3_nt: TGTGCCAGCAGTTACCCTCACGGAGGTTCCTACAATGAGCAGTTCTTC; cdr3_aa: CASSYPHGGSYNEQFF
clone_size: many; cdr3_length: 9; d_call: -; j_call: TRBJ1-2; v_call: TRBV5-1; cdr3_nt: TGCGCCAGAGACGACGGCTACACCTTC; cdr3_aa: CARDDGYTF
clone_size: -; cdr3_length: 16; d_call: -; j_call: TRBJ2-1; v_call: TRBV28; cdr3_nt: TGTGCCAGCAGACGGGTGGGGCGAAGCTCCTACAATGAGCAGTTCTTC; cdr3_aa: CASRRVGRSSYNEQFF
clone_size: -; cdr3_length: 15; d_call: TRBD1; j_call: TRBJ1-2; v_call: TRBV5-6; cdr3_nt: TGTGCCAGCAGTAGGCGGACAGGGGGCGGCTATGGCTACACCTTC; cdr3_aa: CASSRRTGGGYGYTF